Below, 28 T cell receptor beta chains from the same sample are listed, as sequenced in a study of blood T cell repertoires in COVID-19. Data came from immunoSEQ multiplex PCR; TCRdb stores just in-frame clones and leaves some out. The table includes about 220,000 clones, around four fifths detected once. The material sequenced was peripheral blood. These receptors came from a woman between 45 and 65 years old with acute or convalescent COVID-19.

CDR3 protein: CARSLGANCAGEQFF. CDR3 bases: TGTGCCAGAAGCTTAGGGGCTAACTGCGCGGGAGAGCAGTTCTTC. This chain links TRBV7-5 with TRBJ2-1; TRBD2 was called by the table and not checked on the DNA. TRBV7-5 represents a pseudogene. This CDR3 is built from 15 residues.

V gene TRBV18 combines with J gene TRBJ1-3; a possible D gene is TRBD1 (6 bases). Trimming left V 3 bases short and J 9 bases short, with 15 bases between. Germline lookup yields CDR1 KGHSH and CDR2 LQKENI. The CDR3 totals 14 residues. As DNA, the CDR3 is TGTGCCAGCTCACCCATGGACAGTGTGTCCACCATATATTTT. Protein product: CASSPMDSVSTIYF.

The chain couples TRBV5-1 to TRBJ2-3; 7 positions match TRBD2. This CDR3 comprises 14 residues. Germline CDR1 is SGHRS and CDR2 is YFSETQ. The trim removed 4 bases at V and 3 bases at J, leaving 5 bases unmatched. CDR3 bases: TGCGCCAGCAGCACGGGGGAGGGAACAGATACGCAGTATTTT. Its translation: CASSTGEGTDTQYF.

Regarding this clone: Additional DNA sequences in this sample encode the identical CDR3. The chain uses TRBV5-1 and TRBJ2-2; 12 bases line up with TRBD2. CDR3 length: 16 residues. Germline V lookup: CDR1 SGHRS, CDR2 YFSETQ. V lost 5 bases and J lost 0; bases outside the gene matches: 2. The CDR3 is CASSLAGGTNTGELFF. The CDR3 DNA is TGCGCCAGCAGTCTAGCGGGAGGGACGAACACCGGGGAGCTGTTTTTT.

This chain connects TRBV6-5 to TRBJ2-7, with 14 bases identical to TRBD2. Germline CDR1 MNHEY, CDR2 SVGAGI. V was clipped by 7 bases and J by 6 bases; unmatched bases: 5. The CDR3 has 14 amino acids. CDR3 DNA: TGTGCCAGCACCGGGACTAGCGGGAGTAGCGAGCAGTACTTC. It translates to CASTGTSGSSEQYF.

CDR3: CASSPGGGTSGVTDTQYF. CDR3 coding DNA: TGTGCCAGCAGCCCGGGCGGGGGAACTAGCGGGGTAACAGATACGCAGTATTTT. The chain links TRBV5-5 to TRBJ2-3; 10 nucleotides agree with TRBD2. The CDR3 has 18 residues. V lost 4 bases and J lost 3; bases outside the gene matches: 14. CDR1 and CDR2 from the germline V gene are SGHKS and YYEKEE (reference sequence).

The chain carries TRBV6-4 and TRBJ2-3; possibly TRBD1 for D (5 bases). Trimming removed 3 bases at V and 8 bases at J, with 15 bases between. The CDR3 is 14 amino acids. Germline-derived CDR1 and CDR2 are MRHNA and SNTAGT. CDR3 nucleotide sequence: TGTGCCAGCAGTGAACAGAGTGTCCAGGGTACGCAGTATTTT. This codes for CASSEQSVQGTQYF.

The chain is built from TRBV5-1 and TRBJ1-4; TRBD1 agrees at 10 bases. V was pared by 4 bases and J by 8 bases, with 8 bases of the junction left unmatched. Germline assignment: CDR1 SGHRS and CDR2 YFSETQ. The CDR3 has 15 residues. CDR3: CASSKDRGREEKLFF. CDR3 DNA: TGCGCCAGCAGCAAAGACAGGGGGCGCGAGGAAAAACTGTTTTTT.

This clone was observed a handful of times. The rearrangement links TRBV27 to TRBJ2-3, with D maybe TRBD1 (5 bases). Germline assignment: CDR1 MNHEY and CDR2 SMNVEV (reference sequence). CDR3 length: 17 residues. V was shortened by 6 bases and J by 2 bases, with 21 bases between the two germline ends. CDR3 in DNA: TGTGCCAGCAGCCAAGGGGCCCTTCACCGAGTCACAGATACGCAGTATTTT. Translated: CASSQGALHRVTDTQYF.

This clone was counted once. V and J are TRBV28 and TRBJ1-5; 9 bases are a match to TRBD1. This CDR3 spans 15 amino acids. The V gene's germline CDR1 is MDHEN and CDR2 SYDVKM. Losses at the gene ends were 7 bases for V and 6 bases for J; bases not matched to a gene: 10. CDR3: CASTPTGTGFQPQHF. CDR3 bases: TGTGCCAGCACTCCTACCGGGACAGGGTTTCAGCCCCAGCATTTT.

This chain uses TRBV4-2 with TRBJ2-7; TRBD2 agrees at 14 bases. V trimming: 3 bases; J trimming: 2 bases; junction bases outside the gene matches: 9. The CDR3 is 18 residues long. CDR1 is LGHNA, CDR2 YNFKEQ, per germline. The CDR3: CASSHQGLAGDPPYEQYF. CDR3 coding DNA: TGTGCCAGCAGCCATCAGGGACTAGCGGGAGACCCTCCCTACGAGCAGTACTTC.

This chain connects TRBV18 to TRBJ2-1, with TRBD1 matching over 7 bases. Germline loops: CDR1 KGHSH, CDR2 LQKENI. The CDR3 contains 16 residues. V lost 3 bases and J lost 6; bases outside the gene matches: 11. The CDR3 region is CASSPLGTEVSNEQFF. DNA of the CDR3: TGTGCCAGCTCACCTCTAGGGACAGAAGTAAGCAATGAGCAGTTCTTC.

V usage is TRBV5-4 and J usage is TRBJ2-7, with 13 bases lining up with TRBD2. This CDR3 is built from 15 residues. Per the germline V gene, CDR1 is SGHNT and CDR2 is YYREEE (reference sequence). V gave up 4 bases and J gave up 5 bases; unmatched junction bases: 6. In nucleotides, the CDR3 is TGTGCCAGCAGCACCTGGACTAGCGGGAGTGACGAGCAGTACTTC. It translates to CASSTWTSGSDEQYF.

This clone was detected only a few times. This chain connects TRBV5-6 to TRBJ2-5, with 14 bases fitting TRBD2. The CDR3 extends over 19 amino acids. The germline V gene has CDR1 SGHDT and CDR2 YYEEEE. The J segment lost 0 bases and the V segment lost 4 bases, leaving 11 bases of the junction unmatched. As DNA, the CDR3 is TGTGCCAGCAGCCCCTCGGGACTAGCGGGAGACCCGTACCAAGAGACCCAGTACTTC. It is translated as CASSPSGLAGDPYQETQYF.

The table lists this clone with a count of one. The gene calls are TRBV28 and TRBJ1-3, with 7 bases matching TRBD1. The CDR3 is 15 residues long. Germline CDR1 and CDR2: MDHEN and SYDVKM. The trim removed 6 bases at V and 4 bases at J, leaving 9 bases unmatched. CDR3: CASSPRQGAGNTIYF. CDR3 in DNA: TGTGCCAGCAGCCCACGACAGGGAGCAGGAAACACCATATATTTT. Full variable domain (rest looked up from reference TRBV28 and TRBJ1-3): DVKVTQSSRYLVKRTGEKVFLECVQDMDHENMFWYRQDPGLGLRLIYFSYDVKMKEKGDIPEGYSVSREKKERFSLILESASTNQTSMYLCASSPRQGAGNTIYFGEGSWLTVV.

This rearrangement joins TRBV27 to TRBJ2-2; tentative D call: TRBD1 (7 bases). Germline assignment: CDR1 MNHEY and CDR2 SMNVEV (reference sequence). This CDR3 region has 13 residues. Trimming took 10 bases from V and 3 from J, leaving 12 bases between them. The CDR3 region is CATGGGYTGELFF. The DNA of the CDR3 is TGTGCCACAGGGGGAGGTTACACCGGGGAGCTGTTTTTT.

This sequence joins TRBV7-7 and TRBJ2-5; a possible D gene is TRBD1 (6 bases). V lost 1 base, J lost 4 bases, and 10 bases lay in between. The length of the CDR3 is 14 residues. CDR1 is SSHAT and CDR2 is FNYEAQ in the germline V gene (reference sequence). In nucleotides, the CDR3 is TGTGCCAGCAGCTTAGGTGGGACAATAGAGACCCAGTACTTC. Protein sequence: CASSLGGTIETQYF. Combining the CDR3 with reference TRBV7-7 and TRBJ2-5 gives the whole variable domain GAGVSQSPRYKVTKRGQDVTLRCDPISSHATLYWYQQALGQGPEFLTYFNYEAQPDKSGLPSDRFSAERPEGSISTLTIQRTEQRDSAMYRCASSLGGTIETQYFGPGTRLLVL.

For the CDR3, the DNA is TGTGCCAGCAGCTTAAGCCTAGCGGGAGTAAGGGGGGAGACCCAGTACTTC. Residues: CASSLSLAGVRGETQYF. The chain uses TRBV7-8 and TRBJ2-5, with 10 bases lining up with TRBD2. Germline V gives CDR1 SGHVS, CDR2 FQNEAQ. J was trimmed by 5 bases and V by 2 bases; bases with no gene match: 11. This CDR3 is built from 17 residues.

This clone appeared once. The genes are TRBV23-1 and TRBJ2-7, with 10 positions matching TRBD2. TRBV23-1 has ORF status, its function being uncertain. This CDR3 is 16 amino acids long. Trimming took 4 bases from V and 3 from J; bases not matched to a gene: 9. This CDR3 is CASSPTCLAGDYEQYF. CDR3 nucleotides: TGCGCCAGCAGTCCCACTTGCCTAGCGGGAGACTACGAGCAGTACTTC.

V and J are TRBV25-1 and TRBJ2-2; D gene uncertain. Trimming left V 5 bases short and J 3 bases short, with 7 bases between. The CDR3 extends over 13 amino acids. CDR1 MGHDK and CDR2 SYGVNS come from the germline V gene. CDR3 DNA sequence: TGTGCCAGCAGTAGCAGCGACACCGGGGAGCTGTTTTTT. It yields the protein CASSSSDTGELFF.

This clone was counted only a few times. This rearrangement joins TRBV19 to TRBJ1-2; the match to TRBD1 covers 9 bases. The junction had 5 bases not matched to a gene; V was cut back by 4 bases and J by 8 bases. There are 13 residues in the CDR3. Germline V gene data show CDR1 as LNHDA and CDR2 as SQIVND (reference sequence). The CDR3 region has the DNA TGTGCCAGTAGTAGGCGGACAGGGGACGGCTACACCTTC. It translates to CASSRRTGDGYTF. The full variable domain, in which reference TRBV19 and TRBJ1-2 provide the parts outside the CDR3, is DGGITQSPKYLFRKEGQNVTLSCEQNLNHDAMYWYRQDPGQGLRLIYYSQIVNDFQKGDIAEGYSVSREKKESFPLTVTSAQKNPTAFYLCASSRRTGDGYTFGSGTRLTVV.

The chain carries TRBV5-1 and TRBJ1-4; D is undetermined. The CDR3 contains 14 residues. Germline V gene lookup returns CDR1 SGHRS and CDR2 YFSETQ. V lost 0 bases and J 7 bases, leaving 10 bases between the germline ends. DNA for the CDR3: TGCGCCAGCAGCTTGGCCGGGGATAGTGAAAAACTGTTTTTT. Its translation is CASSLAGDSEKLFF.

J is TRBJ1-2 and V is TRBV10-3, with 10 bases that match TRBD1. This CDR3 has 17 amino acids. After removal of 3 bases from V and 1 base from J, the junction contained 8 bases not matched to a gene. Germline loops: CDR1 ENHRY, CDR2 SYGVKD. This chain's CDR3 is CAISEGTGAALNYGYTF. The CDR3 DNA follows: TGTGCCATCAGTGAAGGGACAGGGGCAGCACTTAACTATGGCTACACCTTC.

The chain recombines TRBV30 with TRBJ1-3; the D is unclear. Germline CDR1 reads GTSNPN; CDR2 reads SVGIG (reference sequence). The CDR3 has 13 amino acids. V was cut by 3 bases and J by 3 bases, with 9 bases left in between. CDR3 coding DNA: TGTGCCTGGAGAACCGGCGGTGGAAACACCATATATTTT. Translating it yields CAWRTGGGNTIYF.

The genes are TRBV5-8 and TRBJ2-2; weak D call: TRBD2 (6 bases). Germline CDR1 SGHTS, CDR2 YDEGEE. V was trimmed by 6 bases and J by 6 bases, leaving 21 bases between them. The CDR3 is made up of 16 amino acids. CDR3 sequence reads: CASTPGLSTGPGELFF. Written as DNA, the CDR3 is TGTGCCAGCACCCCGGGACTTTCGACGGGGCCCGGGGAGCTGTTTTTT. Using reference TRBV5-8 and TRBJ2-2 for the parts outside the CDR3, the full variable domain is EAGVTQSPTHLIKTRGQQATLRCSPISGHTSVYWYQQALGLGLQFLLWYDEGEERNRGNFPPRFSGRQFPNYSSELNVNALELEDSALYLCASTPGLSTGPGELFFGEGSRLTVL.

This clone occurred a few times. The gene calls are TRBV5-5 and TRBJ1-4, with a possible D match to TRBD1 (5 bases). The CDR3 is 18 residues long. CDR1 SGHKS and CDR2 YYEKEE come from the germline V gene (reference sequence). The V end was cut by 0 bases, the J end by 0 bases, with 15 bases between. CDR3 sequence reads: CASSLGVSGRSTNEKLFF. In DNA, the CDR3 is TGTGCCAGCAGCTTGGGGGTGTCAGGGCGATCAACTAATGAAAAACTGTTTTTT.

CDR3 in amino acids: CASGWDRSFTYNEQFF. The CDR3 nucleotides read TGCGCCAGCGGGTGGGACAGGTCGTTTACCTACAATGAGCAGTTCTTC. V gene TRBV4-1 combines with J gene TRBJ2-1, with 8 bases aligning to TRBD1. The CDR3 covers 16 residues. The trim removed 8 bases at V and 2 bases at J, leaving 11 bases unmatched. Germline-derived CDR1 and CDR2 are MGHRA and YSYEKL.

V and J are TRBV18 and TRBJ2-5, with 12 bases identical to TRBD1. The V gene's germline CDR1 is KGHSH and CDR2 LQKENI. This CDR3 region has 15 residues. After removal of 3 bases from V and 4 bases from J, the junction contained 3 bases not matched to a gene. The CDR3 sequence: CASSPGTGGSETQYF. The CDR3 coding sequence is TGTGCCAGCTCACCCGGGACAGGGGGCTCAGAGACCCAGTACTTC.